This T cell receptor (beta chain) came from a study of blood T cell repertoires in COVID-19. Study information: Samples came from the United States, Italy and Spain, spanning acute and convalescent COVID-19. The analysed material was cDNA or gDNA that came from T cells, B-cell-depleted T cells, or PBMCs.

V lost 3 bases and J lost 5; bases outside the gene matches: 7. CDR1 is LGHNA and CDR2 is YNFKEQ in the germline V gene. This CDR3 comprises 16 residues. Per the authors' pipeline: Amplifying reference gene primers gave estimates of nucleated cell counts. Profiling relied on immunoSEQ multiplex PCR, and the TCRdb table lists in-frame clones only, not all of them. V and J calls and clone size are given by that table; D and trimming were obtained from the DNA. Of more than 150,000 clones listed, around 91% were seen once; the top ten hold approximately 15%. This clonotype originated in a woman between 35 and 50 years old with acute or convalescent COVID-19. The chain carries TRBV4-2 and TRBJ2-7, with TRBD2 matching over 13 bases. The sample taken for sequencing was peripheral blood. DNA of the CDR3: TGTGCCAGCAGCCACCTTACTAGCGGGGGGGCCGACGAGCAGTACTTC. The encoded protein is CASSHLTSGGADEQYF.